This T cell receptor beta chain was identified in a study of cytomegalovirus exposure and HLA in healthy donors. Points from the study as a whole: When analyzed later, a missense DCLRE1C variant was found to be linked to TCR beta V- and J-gene trimming. Earlier findings revealed that most TCR beta V segments proved productive either about 90% or about 30% of the time. Judged likely to be a sequencing artifact was a cluster of highly shared sequence variants.

This clone has more than one count but fewer than ten. Antigen: not known. Primers included in the PCR were 60 Vbeta and 13 Jbeta primers. Sequenced by immunoSEQ multiplex PCR; TCRdb stores in-frame clones only, minus some. The sample includes under 150,000 clones, roughly two thirds seen only once; the top ten take about 8.5%. J lost 5 bases, V lost 0 bases, and 2 bases had no gene match. The CDR3 extends over 15 amino acids. In germline, CDR1 is LNHNV, CDR2 YYDKDF (reference sequence). Input material: PBMCs. The genes are TRBV15 and TRBJ2-2; 8 positions agree with TRBD1. The sequence derives from a man younger than 35 in good health and CMV-seropositive. CDR3 amino acids: CATSRDRTGTGELFF. In DNA form, the CDR3 reads TGTGCCACCAGCAGAGATAGGACAGGGACCGGGGAGCTGTTTTTT.